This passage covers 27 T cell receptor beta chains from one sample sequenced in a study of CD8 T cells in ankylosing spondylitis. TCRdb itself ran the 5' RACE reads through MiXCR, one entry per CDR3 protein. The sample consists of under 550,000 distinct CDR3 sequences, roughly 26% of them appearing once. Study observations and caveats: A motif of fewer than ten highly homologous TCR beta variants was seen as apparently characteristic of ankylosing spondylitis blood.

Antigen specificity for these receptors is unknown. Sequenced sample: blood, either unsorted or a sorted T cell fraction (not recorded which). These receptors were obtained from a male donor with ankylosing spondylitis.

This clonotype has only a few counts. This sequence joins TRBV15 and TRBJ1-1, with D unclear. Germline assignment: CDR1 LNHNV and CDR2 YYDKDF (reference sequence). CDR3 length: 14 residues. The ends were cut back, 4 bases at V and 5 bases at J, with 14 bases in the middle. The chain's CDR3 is CATSKGIARTEAFF. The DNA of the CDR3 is TGTGCCACCAGCAAAGGAATTGCGAGAACTGAAGCTTTCTTT.

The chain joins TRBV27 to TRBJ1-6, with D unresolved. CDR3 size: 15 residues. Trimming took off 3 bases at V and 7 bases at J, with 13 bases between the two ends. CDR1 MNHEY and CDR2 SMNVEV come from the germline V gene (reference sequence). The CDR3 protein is CASSFSTNANSPLHF. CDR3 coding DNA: TGTGCCAGCAGTTTCTCGACAAACGCCAATTCACCCCTCCACTTT.

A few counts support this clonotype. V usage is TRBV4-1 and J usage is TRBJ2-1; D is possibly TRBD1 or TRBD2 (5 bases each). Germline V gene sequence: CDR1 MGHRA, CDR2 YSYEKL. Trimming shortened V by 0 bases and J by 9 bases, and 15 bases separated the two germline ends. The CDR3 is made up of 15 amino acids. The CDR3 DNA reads TGCGCCAGCAGCCAAGATCGGGGCGGGTCGGGTGAGCAGTTCTTC. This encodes CASSQDRGGSGEQFF.

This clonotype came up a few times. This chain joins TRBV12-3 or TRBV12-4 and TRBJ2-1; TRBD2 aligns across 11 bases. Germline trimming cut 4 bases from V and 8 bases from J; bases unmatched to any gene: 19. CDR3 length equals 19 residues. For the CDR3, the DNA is TGTGCCAGCAGTTCATCCGGGACTAGCGGAGGAGGGTGGACACATGAGCAGTTCTTC. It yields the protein CASSSSGTSGGGWTHEQFF.

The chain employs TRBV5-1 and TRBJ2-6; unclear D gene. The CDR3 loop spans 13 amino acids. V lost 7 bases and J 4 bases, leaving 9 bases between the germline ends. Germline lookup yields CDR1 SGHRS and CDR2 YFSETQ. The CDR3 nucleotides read TGCGCCAGCGCCAACCCAGGGGCCAACGTCCTGACTTTC. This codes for CASANPGANVLTF.

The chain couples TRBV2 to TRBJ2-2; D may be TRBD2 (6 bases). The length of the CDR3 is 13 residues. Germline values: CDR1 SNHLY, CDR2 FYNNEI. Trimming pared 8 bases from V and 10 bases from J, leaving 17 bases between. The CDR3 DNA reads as TGTGCCAGCCGGAGGGCAGGGCGTGAGGAGCTGTTTTTT. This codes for CASRRAGREELFF.

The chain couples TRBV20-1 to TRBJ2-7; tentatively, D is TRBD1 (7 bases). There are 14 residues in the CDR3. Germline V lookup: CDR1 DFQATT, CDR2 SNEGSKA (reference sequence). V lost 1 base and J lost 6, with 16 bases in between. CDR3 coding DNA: TGCAGTGCTAGAGCGGGCAGGGGGGTGGGCGAGCAGTACGTC. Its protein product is CSARAGRGVGEQYV.

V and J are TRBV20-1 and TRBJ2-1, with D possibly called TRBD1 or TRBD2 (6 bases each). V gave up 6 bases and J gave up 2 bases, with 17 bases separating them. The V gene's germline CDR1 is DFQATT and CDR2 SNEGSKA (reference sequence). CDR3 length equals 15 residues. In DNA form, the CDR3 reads TGCAGTGCCATTCGAGGGGGGAACCCCTACAATGAGCAGTTCTTC. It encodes CSAIRGGNPYNEQFF.

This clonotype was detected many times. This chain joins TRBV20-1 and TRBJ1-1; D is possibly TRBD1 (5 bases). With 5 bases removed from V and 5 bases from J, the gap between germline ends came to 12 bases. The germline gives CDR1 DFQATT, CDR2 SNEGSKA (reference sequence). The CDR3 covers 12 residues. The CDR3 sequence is CSAHQGGTEAFF. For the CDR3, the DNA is TGCAGTGCTCATCAGGGAGGAACTGAAGCTTTCTTT.

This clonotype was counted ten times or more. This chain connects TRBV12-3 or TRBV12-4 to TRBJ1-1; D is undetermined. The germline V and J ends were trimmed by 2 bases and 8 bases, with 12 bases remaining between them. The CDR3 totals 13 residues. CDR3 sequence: CASSLIFKSEAFF. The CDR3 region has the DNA TGTGCCAGCAGTTTAATTTTTAAGTCAGAAGCTTTCTTT.

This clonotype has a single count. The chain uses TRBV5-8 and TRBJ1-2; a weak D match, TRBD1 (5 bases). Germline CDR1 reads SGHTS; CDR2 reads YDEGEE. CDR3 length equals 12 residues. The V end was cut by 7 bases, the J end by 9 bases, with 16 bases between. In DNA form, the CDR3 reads TGTGCCAGCGGAGCTTTCGGGGGACGCTACACCTTC. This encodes CASGAFGGRYTF.

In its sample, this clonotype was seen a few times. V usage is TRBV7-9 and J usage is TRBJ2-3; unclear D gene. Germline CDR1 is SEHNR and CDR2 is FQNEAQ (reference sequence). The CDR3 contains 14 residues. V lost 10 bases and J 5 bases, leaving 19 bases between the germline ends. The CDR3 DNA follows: TGTGCCACCAGTTTCGGCCCCTTTAGAGATACGCAGTATTTT. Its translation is CATSFGPFRDTQYF.

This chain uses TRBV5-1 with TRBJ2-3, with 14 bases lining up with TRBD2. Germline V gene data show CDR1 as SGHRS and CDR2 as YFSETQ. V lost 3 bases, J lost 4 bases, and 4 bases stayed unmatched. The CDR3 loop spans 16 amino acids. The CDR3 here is CASSWTSGRRADTQYF. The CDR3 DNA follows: TGCGCCAGCAGCTGGACTAGCGGGAGGAGAGCAGATACGCAGTATTTT.

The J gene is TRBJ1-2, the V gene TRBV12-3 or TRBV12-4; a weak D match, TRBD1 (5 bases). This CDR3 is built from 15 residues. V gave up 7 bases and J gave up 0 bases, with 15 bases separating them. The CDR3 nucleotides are TGTGCCAGCACTATTGGGACCGCAACTAACTATGGCTACACCTTC. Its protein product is CASTIGTATNYGYTF.

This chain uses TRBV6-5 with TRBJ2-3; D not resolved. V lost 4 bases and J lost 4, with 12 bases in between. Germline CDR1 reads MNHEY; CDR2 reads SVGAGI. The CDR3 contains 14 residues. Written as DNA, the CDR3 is TGTGCCAGCAGTTCGGTAGCCGTATCAGATACGCAGTATTTT. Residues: CASSSVAVSDTQYF.

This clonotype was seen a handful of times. The CDR3, as DNA: TGTGCCAGCACCTCAAGTGGGAGCGGGAACACCGGGGAGCTGTTTTTT. Its protein is CASTSSGSGNTGELFF. The chain joins TRBV3-1 to TRBJ2-2, with TRBD2 as a possible D gene (5 bases). The CDR3 is 16 residues long. V lost 7 bases and J 1 base, leaving 16 bases between the germline ends. Germline assignment: CDR1 LGHDT and CDR2 YNNKEL (reference sequence).

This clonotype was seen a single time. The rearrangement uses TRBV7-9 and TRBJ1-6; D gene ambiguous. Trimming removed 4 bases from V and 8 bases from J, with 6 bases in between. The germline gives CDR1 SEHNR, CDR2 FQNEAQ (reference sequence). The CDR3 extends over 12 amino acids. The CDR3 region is CASSSEYSPLHF. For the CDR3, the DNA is TGTGCCAGCAGCTCAGAGTATTCACCCCTCCACTTT.

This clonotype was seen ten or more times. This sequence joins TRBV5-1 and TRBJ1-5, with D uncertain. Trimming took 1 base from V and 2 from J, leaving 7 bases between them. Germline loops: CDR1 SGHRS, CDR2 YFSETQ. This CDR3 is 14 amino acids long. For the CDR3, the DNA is TGCGCCAGCAGCTTGTTTGGTGGCAATCAGCCCCAGCATTTT. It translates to CASSLFGGNQPQHF.

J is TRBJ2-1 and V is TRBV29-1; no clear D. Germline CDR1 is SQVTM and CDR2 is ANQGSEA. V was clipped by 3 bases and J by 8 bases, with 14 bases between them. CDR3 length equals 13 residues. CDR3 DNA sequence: TGCAGCGTTGACCAAAATAGTGAGGATGAGCAGTTCTTC. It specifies CSVDQNSEDEQFF.

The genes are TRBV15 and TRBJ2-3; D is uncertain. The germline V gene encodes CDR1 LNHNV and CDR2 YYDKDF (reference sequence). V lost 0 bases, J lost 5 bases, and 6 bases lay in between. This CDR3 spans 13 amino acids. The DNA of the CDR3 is TGTGCCACCAGCAGAGATCGAAGAGATACGCAGTATTTT. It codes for CATSRDRRDTQYF.

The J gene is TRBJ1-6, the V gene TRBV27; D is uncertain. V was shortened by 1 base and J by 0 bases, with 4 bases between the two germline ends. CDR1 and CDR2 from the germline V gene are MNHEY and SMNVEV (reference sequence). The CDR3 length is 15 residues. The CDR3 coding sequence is TGTGCCAGCAGTTTATACGACTCCTATAATTCACCCCTCCACTTT. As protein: CASSLYDSYNSPLHF.

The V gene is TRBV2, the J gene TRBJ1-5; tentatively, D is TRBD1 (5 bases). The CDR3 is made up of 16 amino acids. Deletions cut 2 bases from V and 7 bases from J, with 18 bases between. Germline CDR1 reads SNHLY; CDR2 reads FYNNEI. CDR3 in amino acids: CASSERSGLTRQPQHF. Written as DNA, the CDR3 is TGTGCCAGCAGTGAAAGGTCAGGGCTCACCAGGCAGCCCCAGCATTTT.

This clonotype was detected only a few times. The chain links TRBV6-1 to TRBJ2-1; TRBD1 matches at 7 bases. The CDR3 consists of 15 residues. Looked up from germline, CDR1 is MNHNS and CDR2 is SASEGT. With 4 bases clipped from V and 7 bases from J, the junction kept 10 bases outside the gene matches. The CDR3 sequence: CASSADRAPLNEQFF. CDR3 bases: TGTGCCAGCAGTGCCGACAGGGCGCCCTTAAATGAGCAGTTCTTC.

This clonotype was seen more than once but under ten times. The CDR3 protein is CASIPGSWGTEAFF. The CDR3 DNA is TGTGCCAGCATCCCAGGGAGTTGGGGGACTGAAGCTTTCTTT. The chain is built from TRBV6-2 or TRBV6-3 and TRBJ1-1, with TRBD1 as a possible D gene (5 bases). The germline V gene encodes CDR1 MNHEY and CDR2 SVGEGT. Trimming removed 7 bases at V and 5 bases at J, with 17 bases between. This CDR3 comprises 14 residues.

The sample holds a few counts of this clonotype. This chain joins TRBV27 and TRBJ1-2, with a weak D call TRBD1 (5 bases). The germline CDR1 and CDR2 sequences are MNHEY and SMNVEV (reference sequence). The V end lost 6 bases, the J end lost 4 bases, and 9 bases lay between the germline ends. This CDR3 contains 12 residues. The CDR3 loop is CASRQGGYGYTF. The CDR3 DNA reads TGTGCCAGCAGGCAGGGTGGCTATGGCTACACCTTC.

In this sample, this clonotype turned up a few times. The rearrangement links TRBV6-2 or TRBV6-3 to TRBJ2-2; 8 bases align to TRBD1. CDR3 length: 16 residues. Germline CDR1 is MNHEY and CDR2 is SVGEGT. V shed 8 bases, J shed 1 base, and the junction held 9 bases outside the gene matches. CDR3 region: CASVQLGTGNTGELFF. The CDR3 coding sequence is TGTGCCAGCGTCCAACTCGGGACAGGGAACACCGGGGAGCTGTTTTTT.

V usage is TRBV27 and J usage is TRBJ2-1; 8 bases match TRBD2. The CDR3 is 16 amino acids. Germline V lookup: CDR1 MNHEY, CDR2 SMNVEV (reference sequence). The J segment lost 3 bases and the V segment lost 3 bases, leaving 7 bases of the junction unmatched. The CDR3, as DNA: TGTGCCAGCAGTTTGTCGGCGGGAGGTATCTACAATGAGCAGTTCTTC. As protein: CASSLSAGGIYNEQFF.